Included here is one T cell receptor (beta chain) sequence, with context. At least ten counts were recorded for this clonotype. There is no known antigen for this receptor. The input lacks base qualities; no much larger clone sits a single base away. A patient counted as having stable Graves' hyperthyroidism if no progression to ophthalmopathy occurred over 18 months of follow-up. Hyperthyroidism patients were aged 18 to 65 years and newly diagnosed, with disease duration of less than 2 months. The study excluded patients with uncontrolled infections, other autoimmune diseases, pregnancy or lactation. Diagnoses relied on clinical symptoms, serum thyroxine and TRAb, thyroid ultrasound and orbital computed tomography. PBMCs were isolated from more than 8 ml of fresh peripheral blood by Ficoll-Paque density gradient centrifugation. Trizol reagent was used to extract total RNA, and RNA quality was then checked on an Agilent 2100 Bioanalyzer.

This entry is derived from a study of T cells in Graves' hyperthyroidism and ophthalmopathy (dated by TCRdb to between 2017 and 2020). In terms of the full investigation: Peripheral blood was sampled at the time of initial diagnosis, prior to any treatment. To identify distinguishing TCR V-J signatures, a discovery cohort of 100 patients was used, comprising some 43 with Graves' ophthalmopathy and roughly 60 with stable Graves' hyperthyroidism. Prospective prediction of ophthalmopathy was tested in an independent validation cohort consisting of 18 to 20 hyperthyroidism patients and more than 15 patients who later progressed to ophthalmopathy. The 95 to 100 discovery patients were randomly split 7:3 into training and test sets. In addition, the study compared T-cell repertoires in thyroid tissue and in blood from roughly six Graves' hyperthyroidism patients. Following sampling, methimazole starting at 30 mg daily was given to hyperthyroidism patients, and high-dose intravenous methylprednisolone was given to ophthalmopathy patients. TCR Vbeta CDR3 sequencing of around 130 peripheral blood samples (approximately 44 ophthalmopathy, 75 to 85 hyperthyroidism and around 17 progressor patients) is reported in the paper. What the authors observed across the whole study: Ophthalmopathy was separated from stable hyperthyroidism by a 13 V-J signature model, with approximately 85% sensitivity and 81% to 82% specificity obtained in cross-validation and 80%/75% obtained in testing. Sample size was not statistically predetermined, and investigators were not blinded to group allocation. Most expanded thyroid clonotypes (frequency above 0.001) were also found in blood, which suggests that blood repertoires may mirror thyroid immune responses. In validation, the model predicted progression to ophthalmopathy with roughly 66% sensitivity and approximately 72% specificity, a median of about six months before onset.

The TCR beta CDR3 regions were amplified from RNA transcripts. For the first round of RT-PCR on the TCR CDR3, the HTBI primer set was used together with the Qiagen OneStep RT-PCR kit. A second multiplex PCR round built the libraries, followed by size selection and purification. Sequencing of the libraries was done on an Illumina HiSeq2000 using paired-end 100 bp reads. In the original analysis: Raw data were processed with SOAPnuke, discarding reads with adapters, uncalled bases, mean Phred below 15, or no exact constant-primer or identifier match. High-quality paired reads were merged with COPE v1.2.5, and unique nucleotide sequences were defined as clonotypes. MiTCR v1.1 was used to align clonotypes to the IMGT TRBV, TRBD and TRBJ reference segments. The analysis was restricted to V-J combinations with a frequency above 0.0001, which together covered 99.2% of the repertoires. The TCS score was defined as the ratio of F50 (clonal expansion) to E x V (chaos), calculated using BLOSUM62-based TCRdist between CDR3 peptides within each V-J. Welch's t-statistics and random forest reduced 514 V-J features to fewer than 15, which were used in a naive Bayes classifier (R e1071). TCRdb reprocessed the public reads (quality trimming at Q25 with fastp, clone calling with MiXCR) and kept in-frame beta chains. Duplicate CDR3 protein sequences are folded into a single record with the most common DNA and genes. These V and J calls rely on TCRdb rather than the paper's analysis. The sample table holds 300,000 or so distinct CDR3 sequences, of which around 23% were seen once. In total, the top ten clones hold 50% of the sample.

The CDR3 has 14 amino acids, counting the end cysteine and phenylalanine. Only CDR3 DNA remains: 42 bases, in frame from the first base. Trimming removed 4 bases from V and 4 bases from J, leaving 14 bases between the germline ends. The germline V gene (reference sequence) yields MNHEY for CDR1 and SMNVEV for CDR2. The sequence was collected from a woman in her 50s with Graves' hyperthyroidism. The sequence is built from TRBV27 and TRBJ2-7; possibly the D gene is TRBD1, per 5 matching bases. Sequencing input: blood. This receptor carries the CDR3 CASSSSRGWYEQYF. At the DNA level, the sequence is TGTGCCAGCAGTTCTTCTAGGGGCTGGTACGAGCAGTACTTC.